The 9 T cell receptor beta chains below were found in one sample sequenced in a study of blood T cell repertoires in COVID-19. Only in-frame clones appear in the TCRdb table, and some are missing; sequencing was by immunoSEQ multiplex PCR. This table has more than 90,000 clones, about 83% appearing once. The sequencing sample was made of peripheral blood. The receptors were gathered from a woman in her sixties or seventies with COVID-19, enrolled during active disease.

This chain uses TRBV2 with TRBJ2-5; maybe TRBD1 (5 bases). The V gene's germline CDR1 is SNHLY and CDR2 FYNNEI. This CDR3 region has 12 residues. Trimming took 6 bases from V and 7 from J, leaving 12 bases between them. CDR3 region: CASSESQGTQYF. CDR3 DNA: TGTGCCAGCAGCGAATCCCAGGGGACCCAGTACTTC.

The chain's CDR3 is CASSQLQGRDGYTF. CDR3 in DNA: TGTGCCAGCAGCCAACTACAGGGCCGGGACGGCTACACCTTC. This chain uses TRBV3-1 (or the pseudogene TRBV3-2) with TRBJ1-2, with a tentative D call TRBD1 (6 bases). The CDR3 is 14 residues long. Germline values: CDR1 LGHDT, CDR2 YNNKEL (reference sequence). V lost 2 bases, J lost 8 bases, and 15 bases lay in between.

The CDR3 loop is CASSLVGRNTEAFF. The CDR3 DNA sequence: TGCGCCAGCAGCTTGGTTGGGCGGAACACTGAAGCTTTCTTT. This rearrangement joins TRBV5-1 to TRBJ1-1, with D hard to call. The CDR3 spans 14 residues. V was cut by 0 bases and J by 1 base, with 7 bases left in between. CDR1 is SGHRS, CDR2 YFSETQ, per germline. Filled out from reference TRBV5-1 and TRBJ1-1, the complete variable domain reads KAGVTQTPRYLIKTRGQQVTLSCSPISGHRSVSWYQQTPGQGLQFLFEYFSETQRNKGNFPGRFSGRQFSNSRSEMNVSTLELGDSALYLCASSLVGRNTEAFFGQGTRLTVV.

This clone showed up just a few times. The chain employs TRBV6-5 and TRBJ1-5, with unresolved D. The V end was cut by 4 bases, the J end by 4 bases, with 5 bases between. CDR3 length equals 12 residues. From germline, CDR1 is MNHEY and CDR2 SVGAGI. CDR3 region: CASSSGNQPQHF. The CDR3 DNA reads TGTGCCAGCAGTTCCGGTAATCAGCCCCAGCATTTT.

CDR3: CASSASSTQGDREQYF. The CDR3 DNA reads TGTGCCAGCAGTGCATCCTCTACACAGGGGGACCGCGAGCAGTACTTC. This sequence joins TRBV28 and TRBJ2-7, with 8 nucleotides matching TRBD1. Germline V gene data show CDR1 as MDHEN and CDR2 as SYDVKM. This CDR3 is built from 16 residues. Unmatched junction bases numbered 15, after V lost 5 bases and J lost 6 bases.

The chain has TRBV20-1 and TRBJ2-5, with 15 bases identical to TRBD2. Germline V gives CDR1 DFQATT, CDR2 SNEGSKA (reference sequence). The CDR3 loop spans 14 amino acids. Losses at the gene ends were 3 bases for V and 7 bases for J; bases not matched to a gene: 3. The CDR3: CSASRTSGGATQYF. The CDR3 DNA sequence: TGCAGTGCTAGTAGGACTAGCGGGGGGGCGACCCAGTACTTC.

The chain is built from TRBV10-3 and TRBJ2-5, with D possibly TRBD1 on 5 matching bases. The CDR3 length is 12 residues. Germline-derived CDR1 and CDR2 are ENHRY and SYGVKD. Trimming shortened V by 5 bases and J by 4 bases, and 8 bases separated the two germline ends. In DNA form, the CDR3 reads TGTGCCATCAGTCAGGGCGGAGAGACCCAGTACTTC. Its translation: CAISQGGETQYF.

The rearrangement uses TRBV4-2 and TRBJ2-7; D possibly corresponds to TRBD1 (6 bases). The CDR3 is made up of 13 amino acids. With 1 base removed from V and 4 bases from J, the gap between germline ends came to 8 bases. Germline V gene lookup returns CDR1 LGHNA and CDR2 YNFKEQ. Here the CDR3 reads CASSQVRGYEQYF. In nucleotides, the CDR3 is TGTGCCAGCAGCCAAGTCAGGGGATACGAGCAGTACTTC.

CDR3 amino acids: CASRPGLWNTEAFF. The CDR3 DNA reads TGTGCCAGTAGGCCGGGACTTTGGAACACTGAAGCTTTCTTT. The V gene is TRBV19, the J gene TRBJ1-1, with D possibly TRBD1 on 5 matching bases. V gave up 6 bases and J gave up 1 base, with 12 bases separating them. CDR3 size: 14 residues. Per germline, CDR1 LNHDA and CDR2 SQIVND (reference sequence).